This T cell receptor beta chain was identified in a study of regulatory T cells in long-lasting Graves disease. Study-level results: TRBV28, TRBJ1-2 and TRBJ2-5 were favored in persistent disease.

The time point here: newly diagnosed GD, antithyroid drugs for less than 3 months. From RNA extracted from PBMCs, the TCR library was made. Comments on this clonotype: Its antigen is still unknown.

Combining iRepertoire HTBI primers with Arm-PCR of CDR3 regions, the authors built TCR beta libraries. TCRdb re-analysed the multiplex PCR reads in MiXCR, keeping a single row per CDR3 protein. This table holds over 350,000 distinct CDR3 sequences, around 15% found once. Germline V gene lookup returns CDR1 SQVTM and CDR2 ANQGSEA. The length of the CDR3 is 14 residues. V trimming: 6 bases; J trimming: 2 bases; junction bases outside the gene matches: 5. The sample was also linked to a second study, of T cells in Graves' hyperthyroidism and ophthalmopathy. That source reports: Pregnant or lactating patients were excluded, as were those with uncontrolled infection or other autoimmune disease. Thyroid ultrasound, orbital computed tomography, clinical symptoms, and serum thyroxine and TRAb underpinned diagnoses.

V and J are TRBV29-1 and TRBJ2-7; 12 bases match TRBD1. The origin of this receptor is a woman between 50 and 59 years old with Graves disease. Sequenced material: peripheral blood mononuclear cells (PBMCs), taken at new diagnosis, from a patient treated with antithyroid drugs. The chain's CDR3 is CSVRDRGRPYEQYF. The CDR3, as DNA: TGCAGCGTCCGGGACAGGGGGCGCCCCTACGAGCAGTACTTC.